This passage covers 13 T cell receptor beta chains from one sample sequenced in a study of blood T cells in healthy people across ages. Alongside a J-beta primer mix, a sample-barcoded 5' primer served in a second PCR lasting about 6 to 11 cycles. TCRdb processed the 5' RACE reads anew with MiXCR; each CDR3 protein has one entry. The sample lists roughly 700,000 distinct CDR3 sequences; 25% were seen once. The same data also contributed to another study, on T cells of mothers and their children.

The sequenced sample consisted of blood. Receptors originate from a boy aged 10-17 years in good health.

This clonotype was observed a few times. This chain links TRBV20-1 with TRBJ2-2; TRBD2 is a possible D gene (5 bases). V shed 5 bases and J shed 7 bases, with 11 bases lying between them. This CDR3 contains 12 residues. In germline, CDR1 is DFQATT, CDR2 SNEGSKA (reference sequence). DNA of the CDR3: TGCAGTGCTGCAGAAGAGGGCGGGGAGCTGTTTTTT. The encoded protein is CSAAEEGGELFF.

Only a few counts were recorded for this clonotype. This chain uses TRBV7-9 with TRBJ2-5; D could derive from TRBD1 or TRBD2 (5 bases each). The CDR3 has 14 residues. Germline V lookup: CDR1 SEHNR, CDR2 FQNEAQ (reference sequence). Trimming took 4 bases from V and 5 from J, leaving 14 bases between them. CDR3 residues: CASSSRLGEETQYF. The CDR3 DNA reads TGTGCCAGCAGCTCCAGACTGGGGGAGGAGACCCAGTACTTC.

The chain couples TRBV6-2 or TRBV6-3 to TRBJ1-3; perhaps TRBD1 as D (5 bases). Per the germline V gene, CDR1 is MNHEY and CDR2 is SVGEGT. Trimming took off 2 bases at V and 1 base at J, with 18 bases between the two ends. The CDR3 runs 18 residues. CDR3 sequence (DNA): TGTGCCAGCAGTTACCCCCCGAAGACAGTGAGATCTGGAAACACCATATATTTT. Its translation: CASSYPPKTVRSGNTIYF.

This clonotype was found a few times. The V and J genes are TRBV7-9 and TRBJ2-5; D uncertain. Per the germline V gene, CDR1 is SEHNR and CDR2 is FQNEAQ (reference sequence). Deletions cut 5 bases from V and 2 bases from J, with 9 bases between. CDR3 length equals 13 residues. The CDR3 nucleotides read TGTGCCAGCAGCATAATGGATCAAGAGACCCAGTACTTC. This translates into CASSIMDQETQYF.

This clonotype has just a few counts. The chain employs TRBV13 and TRBJ2-3, with TRBD1 matching 7 bases. V lost 6 bases, J lost 2 bases, and 11 bases stayed unmatched. Looked up from germline, CDR1 is PRHDT and CDR2 is FYEKMQ (reference sequence). This CDR3 contains 16 residues. The CDR3 nucleotides read TGTGCCAGCAGAGCATACACAGGGGATTCCACAGATACGCAGTATTTT. Its translation is CASRAYTGDSTDTQYF.

This clonotype was counted ten times or more. This chain joins TRBV10-3 and TRBJ1-2; D is possibly TRBD1 (5 bases). V shed 9 bases and J shed 2 bases, with 19 bases lying between them. The CDR3 is 15 amino acids. CDR1 and CDR2 (germline): ENHRY, SYGVKD. This chain's CDR3 is CAIKPGTTSNYGYTF. The DNA of the CDR3 is TGTGCCATTAAACCGGGGACGACGTCGAACTATGGCTACACCTTC.

The rearrangement joins TRBV9 to TRBJ1-3, with 7 bases that match TRBD1. The CDR3 is made up of 16 amino acids. Germline V gives CDR1 SGDLS, CDR2 YYNGEE. The V segment lost 4 bases and the J segment 4 bases; nucleotides outside the gene matches: 11. The CDR3 protein is CASSSPRDRSGNTIYF. CDR3 DNA: TGTGCCAGCAGCTCACCCCGGGACAGATCCGGAAACACCATATATTTT.

The gene calls are TRBV20-1 and TRBJ2-1; 8 positions agree with TRBD2. Germline CDR1 reads DFQATT; CDR2 reads SNEGSKA (reference sequence). V dropped 6 bases and J dropped 2; count of bases not matched to a gene: 6. This CDR3 comprises 14 residues. The CDR3 bases are TGCAGTGCCGACGGGAGGGAGCCCTACAATGAGCAGTTCTTC. Residues: CSADGREPYNEQFF.

This clonotype was seen more than once but under ten times. A much larger clone sits a single nucleotide away, making a read error possible. The J gene is TRBJ2-5, the V gene TRBV2, with unresolved D. Trimming left V 1 base short and J 7 bases short, with 1 base between. Germline V gene sequence: CDR1 SNHLY, CDR2 FYNNEI. The CDR3 runs to 10 residues. This CDR3 reads CASSEGTQYF. CDR3 bases: TGTGCCAGCAGTGAAGGGACCCAGTACTTC.

This sequence joins TRBV5-1 and TRBJ1-4, with D possibly matching TRBD1 (6 bases). The CDR3 is 17 residues long. Germline V lookup: CDR1 SGHRS, CDR2 YFSETQ. Trimming stripped 2 bases from V and 8 bases from J, with 22 bases between. The CDR3 nucleotides are TGCGCCAGCAGCTTAAATCGTTACTCAGGGGTTGACGAAAAACTGTTTTTT. Amino acid sequence: CASSLNRYSGVDEKLFF.

The rearrangement links TRBV20-1 to TRBJ1-4, with D maybe TRBD1 (5 bases). CDR1 is DFQATT, CDR2 SNEGSKA, per germline (reference sequence). With 7 bases removed from V and 6 bases from J, the gap between germline ends came to 15 bases. The CDR3 has 13 residues. For the CDR3, the DNA is TGCAGTGTAGAGGTGTCAGGGTATGAAAAACTGTTTTTT. It yields the protein CSVEVSGYEKLFF.

The V call is TRBV2, the J call TRBJ2-5, with D hard to call. The V and J ends lost 1 base and 7 bases respectively, with 7 bases between them. Germline lookup yields CDR1 SNHLY and CDR2 FYNNEI. This CDR3 comprises 12 residues. The CDR3 DNA reads TGTGCCAGCAGTGAAGGAAGTTCGACCCAGTACTTC. Translating it yields CASSEGSSTQYF.

For this clonotype: The junction differs from germline at one of its ends, possibly a read error. This chain uses TRBV9 with TRBJ1-1; 7 bases are shared with TRBD1. Germline assignment: CDR1 SGDLS and CDR2 YYNGEE. The CDR3 contains 14 residues. The CDR3 protein is CASSVRGLNTEALF. In DNA, the CDR3 is TGTGCCAGCAGCGTGAGGGGGCTGAACACTGAAGCTTTGTTT.